The source of this TCR beta chain is a study of T cell clones after liver transplantation. In the study overall: Post-transplant blood was tracked for graft-donor-reactive T cell clones identified in a pre-transplant mixed lymphocyte reaction. Standard immunosuppression, with no induction, continued until 12-24 months after transplant.

Some clones are missing from TCRdb's copy, which holds only in-frame ones; the method was immunoSEQ multiplex PCR. Here the sample spans around 70,000 clones, around 93% being singletons. In germline, CDR1 is LNHDA, CDR2 SQIVND (reference sequence). Trimming shortened V by 0 bases and J by 6 bases, and 8 bases separated the two germline ends. This CDR3 is built from 14 residues. This sample comprised CD4+ T cells from blood, obtained less than 28 months after liver transplant. The TCR originated in a human patient who received a liver transplant. Part of the T cells may come from the graft donor. The chain links TRBV19 to TRBJ2-2, with D unclear. As DNA, the CDR3 is TGTGCCAGTAGTATAGAATACGCAGCCGGGGAGCTGTTTTTT. It specifies CASSIEYAAGELFF. Together with reference TRBV19 and TRBJ2-2, the CDR3 gives the full variable domain: DGGITQSPKYLFRKEGQNVTLSCEQNLNHDAMYWYRQDPGQGLRLIYYSQIVNDFQKGDIAEGYSVSREKKESFPLTVTSAQKNPTAFYLCASSIEYAAGELFFGEGSRLTVL.